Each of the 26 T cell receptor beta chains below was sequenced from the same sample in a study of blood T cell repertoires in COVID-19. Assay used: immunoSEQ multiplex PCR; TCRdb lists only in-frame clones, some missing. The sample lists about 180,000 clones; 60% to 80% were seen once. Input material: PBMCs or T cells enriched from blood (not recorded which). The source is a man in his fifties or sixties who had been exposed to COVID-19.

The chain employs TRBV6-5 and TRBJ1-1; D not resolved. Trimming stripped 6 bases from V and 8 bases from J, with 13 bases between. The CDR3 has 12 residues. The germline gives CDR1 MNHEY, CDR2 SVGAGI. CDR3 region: CASRQLIAEAFF. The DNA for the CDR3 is TGTGCCAGCAGGCAGTTAATAGCGGAAGCTTTCTTT.

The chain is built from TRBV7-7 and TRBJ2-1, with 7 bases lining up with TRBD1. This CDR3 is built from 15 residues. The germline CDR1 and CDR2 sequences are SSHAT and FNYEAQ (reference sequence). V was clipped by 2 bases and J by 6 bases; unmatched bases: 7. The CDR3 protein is CASSLRGGAPNEQFF. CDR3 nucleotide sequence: TGTGCCAGCAGCTTACGAGGGGGCGCACCCAATGAGCAGTTCTTC.

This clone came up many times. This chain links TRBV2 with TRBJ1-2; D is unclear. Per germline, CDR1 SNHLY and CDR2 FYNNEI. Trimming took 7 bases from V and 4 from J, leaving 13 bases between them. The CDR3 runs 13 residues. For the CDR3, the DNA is TGTGCCAGCATGAGGGAAGCAGGCTATGGCTACACCTTC. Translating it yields CASMREAGYGYTF.

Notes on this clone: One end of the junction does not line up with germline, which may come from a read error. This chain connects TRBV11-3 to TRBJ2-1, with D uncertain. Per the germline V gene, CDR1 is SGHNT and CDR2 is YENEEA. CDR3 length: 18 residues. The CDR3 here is CASSSRRFRNPSDNEQFF. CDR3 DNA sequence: TGTGCCAGCAGCTCGCGGCGATTTAGAAACCCCTCCGACAATGAGCAGTTCTTC.

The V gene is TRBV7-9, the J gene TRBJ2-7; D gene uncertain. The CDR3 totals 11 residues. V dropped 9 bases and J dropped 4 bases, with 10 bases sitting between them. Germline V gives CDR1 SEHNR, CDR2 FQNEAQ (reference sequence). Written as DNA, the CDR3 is TGTGCCAGTGGCCTTGTGTACGAGCAGTACTTC. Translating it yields CASGLVYEQYF.

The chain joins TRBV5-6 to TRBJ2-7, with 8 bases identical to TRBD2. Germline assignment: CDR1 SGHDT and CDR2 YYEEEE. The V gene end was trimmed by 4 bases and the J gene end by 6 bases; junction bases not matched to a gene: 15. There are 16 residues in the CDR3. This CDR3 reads CASSRGRGAGVSEQYF. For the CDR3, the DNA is TGTGCCAGCAGCAGAGGCCGTGGAGCGGGAGTTAGCGAGCAGTACTTC. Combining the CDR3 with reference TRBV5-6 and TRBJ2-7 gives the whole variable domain DAGVTQSPTHLIKTRGQQVTLRCSPKSGHDTVSWYQQALGQGPQFIFQYYEEEERQRGNFPDRFSGHQFPNYSSELNVNALLLGDSALYLCASSRGRGAGVSEQYFGPGTRLTVT.

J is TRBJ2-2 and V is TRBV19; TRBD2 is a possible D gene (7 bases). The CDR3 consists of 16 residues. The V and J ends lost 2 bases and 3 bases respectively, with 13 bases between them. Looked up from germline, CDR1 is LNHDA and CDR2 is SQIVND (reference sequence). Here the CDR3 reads CASSIRGDTHTGELFF. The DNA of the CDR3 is TGTGCCAGTAGTATACGGGGGGACACTCACACCGGGGAGCTGTTTTTT.

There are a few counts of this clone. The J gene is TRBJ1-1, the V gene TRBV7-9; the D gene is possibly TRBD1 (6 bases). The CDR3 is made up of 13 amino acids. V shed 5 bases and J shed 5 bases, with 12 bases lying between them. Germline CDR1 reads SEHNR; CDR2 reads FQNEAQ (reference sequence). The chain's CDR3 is CASSPTGKTEAFF. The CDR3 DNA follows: TGTGCCAGCAGCCCAACAGGGAAGACTGAAGCTTTCTTT.

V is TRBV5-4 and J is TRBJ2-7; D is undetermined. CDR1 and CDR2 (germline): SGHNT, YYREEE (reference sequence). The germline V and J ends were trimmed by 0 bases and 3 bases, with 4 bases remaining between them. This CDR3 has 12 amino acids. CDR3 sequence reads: CASSLVGYEQYF. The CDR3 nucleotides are TGTGCCAGCAGCTTGGTCGGCTACGAGCAGTACTTC. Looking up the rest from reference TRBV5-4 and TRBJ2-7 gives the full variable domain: ETGVTQSPTHLIKTRGQQVTLRCSSQSGHNTVSWYQQALGQGPQFIFQYYREEENGRGNFPPRFSGLQFPNYSSELNVNALELDDSALYLCASSLVGYEQYFGPGTRLTVT.

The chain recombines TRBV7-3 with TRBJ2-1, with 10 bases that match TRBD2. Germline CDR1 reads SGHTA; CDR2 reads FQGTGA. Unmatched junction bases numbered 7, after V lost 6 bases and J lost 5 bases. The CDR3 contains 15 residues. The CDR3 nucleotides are TGTGCCAGCAGGATAATAGCGGGAGGCCACAATGAGCAGTTCTTC. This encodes CASRIIAGGHNEQFF. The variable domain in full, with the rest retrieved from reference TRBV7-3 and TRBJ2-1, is GAGVSQTPSNKVTEKGKYVELRCDPISGHTALYWYRQSLGQGPEFLIYFQGTGAADDSGLPNDRFFAVRPEGSVSTLKIQRTERGDSAVYLCASRIIAGGHNEQFFGPGTRLTVL.

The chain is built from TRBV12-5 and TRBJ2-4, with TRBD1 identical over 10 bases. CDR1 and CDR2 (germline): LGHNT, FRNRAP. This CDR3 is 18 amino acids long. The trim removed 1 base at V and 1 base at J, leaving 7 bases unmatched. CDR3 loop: CASGLDRPGQGAKNIQYF. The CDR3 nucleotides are TGTGCTAGTGGTTTGGATCGACCGGGACAGGGGGCCAAAAACATTCAGTACTTC.

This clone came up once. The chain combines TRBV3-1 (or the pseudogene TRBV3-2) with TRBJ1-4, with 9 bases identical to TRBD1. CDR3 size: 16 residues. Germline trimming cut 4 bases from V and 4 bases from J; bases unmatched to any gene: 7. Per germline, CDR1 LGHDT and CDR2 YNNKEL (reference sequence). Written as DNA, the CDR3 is TGTGCCAGCAGCCTACGGGGACAGGGAGTTAATGAAAAACTGTTTTTT. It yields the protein CASSLRGQGVNEKLFF.

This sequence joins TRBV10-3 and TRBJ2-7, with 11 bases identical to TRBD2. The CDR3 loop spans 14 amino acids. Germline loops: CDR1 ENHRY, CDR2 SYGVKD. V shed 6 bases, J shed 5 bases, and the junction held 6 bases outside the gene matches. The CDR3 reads CAISPGLAAHEQYF. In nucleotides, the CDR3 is TGTGCCATCAGCCCGGGACTAGCGGCTCACGAGCAGTACTTC.

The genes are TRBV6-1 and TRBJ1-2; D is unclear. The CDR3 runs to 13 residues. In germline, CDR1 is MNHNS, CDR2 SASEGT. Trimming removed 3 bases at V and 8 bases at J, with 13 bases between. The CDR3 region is CASSESGIGGYTF. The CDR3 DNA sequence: TGTGCCAGCAGTGAGTCGGGTATTGGAGGCTACACCTTC.

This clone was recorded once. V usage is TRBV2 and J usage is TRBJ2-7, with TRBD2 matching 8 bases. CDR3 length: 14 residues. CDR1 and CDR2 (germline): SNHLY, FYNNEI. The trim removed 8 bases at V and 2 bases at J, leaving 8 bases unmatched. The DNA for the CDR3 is TGTGCCAGCTTAGGCCAGCGGGAGCCCTACGAGCAGTACTTC. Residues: CASLGQREPYEQYF. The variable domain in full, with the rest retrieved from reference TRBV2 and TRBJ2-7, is EPEVTQTPSHQVTQMGQEVILRCVPISNHLYFYWYRQILGQKVEFLVSFYNNEISEKSEIFDDQFSVERPDGSNFTLKIRSTKLEDSAMYFCASLGQREPYEQYFGPGTRLTVT.

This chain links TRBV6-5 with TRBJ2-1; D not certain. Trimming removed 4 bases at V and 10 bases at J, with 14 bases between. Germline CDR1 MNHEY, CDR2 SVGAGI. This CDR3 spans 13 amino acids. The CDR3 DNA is TGTGCCAGCAGTTCGACTGGCCCCGGCGAGCAGTTCTTC. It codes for CASSSTGPGEQFF.

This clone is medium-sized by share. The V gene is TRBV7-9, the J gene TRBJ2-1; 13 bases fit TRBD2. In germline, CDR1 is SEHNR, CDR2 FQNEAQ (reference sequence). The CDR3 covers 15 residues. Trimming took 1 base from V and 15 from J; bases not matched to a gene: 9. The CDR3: CASSLEVGLAGELFF. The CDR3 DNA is TGTGCCAGCAGCTTAGAAGTTGGACTAGCGGGAGAACTGTTCTTC.

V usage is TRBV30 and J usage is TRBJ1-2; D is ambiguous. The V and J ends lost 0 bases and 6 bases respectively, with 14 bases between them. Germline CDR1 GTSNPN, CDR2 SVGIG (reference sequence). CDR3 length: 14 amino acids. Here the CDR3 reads CAWSVYLQSNGYTF. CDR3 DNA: TGTGCCTGGAGTGTTTATCTTCAGTCCAATGGCTACACCTTC.

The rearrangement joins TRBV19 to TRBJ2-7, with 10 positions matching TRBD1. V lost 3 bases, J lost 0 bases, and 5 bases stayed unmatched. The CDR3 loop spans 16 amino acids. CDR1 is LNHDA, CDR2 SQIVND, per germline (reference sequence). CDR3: CASSMTTGGASYEQYF. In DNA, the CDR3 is TGTGCCAGTAGTATGACGACAGGGGGCGCCTCCTACGAGCAGTACTTC.

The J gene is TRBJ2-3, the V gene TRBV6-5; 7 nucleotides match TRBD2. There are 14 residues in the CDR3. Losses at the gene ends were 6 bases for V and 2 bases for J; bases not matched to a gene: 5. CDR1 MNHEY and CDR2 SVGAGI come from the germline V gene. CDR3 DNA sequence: TGTGCCAGCAGCCGGGGAGGGAACACAGATACGCAGTATTTT. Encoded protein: CASSRGGNTDTQYF.

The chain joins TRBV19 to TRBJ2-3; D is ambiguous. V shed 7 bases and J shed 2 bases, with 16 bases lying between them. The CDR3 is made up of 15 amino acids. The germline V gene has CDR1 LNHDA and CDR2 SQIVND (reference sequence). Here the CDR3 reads CASTLKPLVTDTQYF. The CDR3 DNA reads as TGTGCCAGTACCTTAAAGCCCCTAGTCACAGATACGCAGTATTTT.

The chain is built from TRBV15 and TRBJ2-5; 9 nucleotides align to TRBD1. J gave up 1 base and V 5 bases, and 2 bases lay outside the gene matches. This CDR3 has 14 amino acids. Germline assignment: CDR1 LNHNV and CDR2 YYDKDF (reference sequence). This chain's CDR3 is CATSRDRAQETQYF. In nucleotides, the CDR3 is TGTGCCACCAGCCGGGACAGGGCCCAAGAGACCCAGTACTTC.

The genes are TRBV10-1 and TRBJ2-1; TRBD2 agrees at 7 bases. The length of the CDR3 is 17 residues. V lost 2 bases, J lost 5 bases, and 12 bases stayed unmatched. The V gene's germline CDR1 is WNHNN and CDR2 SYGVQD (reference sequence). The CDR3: CASSEPTPGRSHNEQFF. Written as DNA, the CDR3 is TGCGCCAGCAGTGAGCCGACCCCCGGGAGGTCCCACAATGAGCAGTTCTTC.

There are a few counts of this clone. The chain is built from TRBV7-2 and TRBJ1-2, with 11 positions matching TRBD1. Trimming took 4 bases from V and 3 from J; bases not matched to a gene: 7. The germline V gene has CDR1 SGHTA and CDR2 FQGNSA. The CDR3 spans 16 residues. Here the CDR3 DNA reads TGTGCCAGCAGCTCCAGGACAGGGGGCACTTACTATGGCTACACCTTC. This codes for CASSSRTGGTYYGYTF.

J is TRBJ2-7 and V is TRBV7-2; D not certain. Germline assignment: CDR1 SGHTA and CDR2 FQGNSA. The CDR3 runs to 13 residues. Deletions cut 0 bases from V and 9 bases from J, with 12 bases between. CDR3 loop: CASSLAGAIGQYF. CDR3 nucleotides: TGTGCCAGCAGCTTAGCGGGCGCCATAGGGCAGTACTTC.

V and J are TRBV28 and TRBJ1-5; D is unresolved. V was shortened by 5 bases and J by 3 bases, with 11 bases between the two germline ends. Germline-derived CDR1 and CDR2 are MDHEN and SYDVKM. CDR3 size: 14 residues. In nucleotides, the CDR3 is TGTGCCAGCAGTGCCGGGAGTTACAATCAGCCCCAGCATTTT. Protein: CASSAGSYNQPQHF.